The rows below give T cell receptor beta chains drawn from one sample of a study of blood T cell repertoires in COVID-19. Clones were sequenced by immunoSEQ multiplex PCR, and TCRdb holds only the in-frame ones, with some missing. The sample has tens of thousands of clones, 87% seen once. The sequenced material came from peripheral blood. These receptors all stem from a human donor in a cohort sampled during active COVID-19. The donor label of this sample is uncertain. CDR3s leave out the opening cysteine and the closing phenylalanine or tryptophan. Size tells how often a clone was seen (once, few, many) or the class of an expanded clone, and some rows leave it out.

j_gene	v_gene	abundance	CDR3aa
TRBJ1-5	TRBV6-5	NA	ASSTGGGRQPQH
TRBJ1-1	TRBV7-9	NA	ASRLKNTEAF
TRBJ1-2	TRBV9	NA	ASSGGGPGAGYT
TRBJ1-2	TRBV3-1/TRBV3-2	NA	ASSQDIREGNYGYT
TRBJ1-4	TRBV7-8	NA	ASSLGDRANEKLF
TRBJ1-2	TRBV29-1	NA	SAYFPGTANGYT
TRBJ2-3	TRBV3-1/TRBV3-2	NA	ASSQDAGGPCTDTQY
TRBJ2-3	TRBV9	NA	ASRSGGSTDTQY
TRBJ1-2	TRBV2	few	ASSEAKAGGYGYT
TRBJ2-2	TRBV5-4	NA	ASSLVGGNTGELF
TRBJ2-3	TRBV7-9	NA	ASSSGVGTQY
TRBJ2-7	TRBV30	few	AVSKDRPSYEQY
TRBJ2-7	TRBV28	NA	ASSKTGNSYEQY
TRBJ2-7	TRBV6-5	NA	ASSYWGQNHYEQY
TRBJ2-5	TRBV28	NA	ASSPRQGTLQETQY